This passage covers 32 T cell receptor beta chains from one sample sequenced in a study of T cell repertoires in cytomegalovirus infection. TCRdb re-analysed the reads in MiXCR, keeping a single row per CDR3 protein. The sample yields approximately 500,000 distinct CDR3 sequences, approximately 17% seen once. The sequencing sample was made of CD8+ T cells from PBMCs. These receptors all stem from a human donor in good health (CMV status not recorded). Some clones in this sample may be carry-over from other donors' samples.

This clonotype occurred a few times. This chain joins TRBV10-3 and TRBJ1-5, with 7 bases fitting TRBD1. Trimming at V came to 2 bases and at J to 3 bases, leaving 4 bases not matched to a gene. Germline V CDR1 and CDR2: ENHRY, SYGVKD. The CDR3 loop spans 15 amino acids. CDR3 sequence reads: CAISEPDRVNQPQHF. CDR3 bases: TGTGCCATCAGTGAGCCCGACAGGGTCAATCAGCCCCAGCATTTT.

The rearrangement links TRBV6-5 to TRBJ2-7; D is possibly TRBD2 (5 bases). This CDR3 spans 13 amino acids. V was cut by 10 bases and J by 1 base, with 14 bases left in between. Looked up from germline, CDR1 is MNHEY and CDR2 is SVGAGI. CDR3 in DNA: TGTGCCACCAATGTCCGGGGATCCTACGAGCAGTACTTC. Protein: CATNVRGSYEQYF.

This clonotype has a count of ten or more. The chain recombines TRBV12-3 or TRBV12-4 with TRBJ1-2; 8 bases map to TRBD1. The CDR3 contains 15 residues. The V gene end was trimmed by 6 bases and the J gene end by 0 bases; junction bases not matched to a gene: 6. The CDR3 DNA reads as TGTGCCAGCAGCCGGACAGGGCTAGCTAACTATGGCTACACCTTC. Its translation is CASSRTGLANYGYTF.

This chain links TRBV4-1 with TRBJ2-7, with TRBD1 as a possible D gene (5 bases). Germline V lookup: CDR1 MGHRA, CDR2 YSYEKL. The V end lost 0 bases, the J end lost 3 bases, and 12 bases lay between the germline ends. This CDR3 is built from 15 residues. The CDR3 reads CASSQDRGAYYEQYF. In nucleotides, the CDR3 is TGCGCCAGCAGCCAAGATAGGGGTGCATACTACGAGCAGTACTTC.

This clonotype showed up many times. The chain joins TRBV27 to TRBJ2-2, with unresolved D. The CDR3 spans 15 residues. The germline gives CDR1 MNHEY, CDR2 SMNVEV (reference sequence). V was clipped by 5 bases and J by 7 bases, with 17 bases between them. DNA of the CDR3: TGTGCCAGCAGTCCTAGGGTTGGCGGAGACGGGGAGCTGTTTTTT. Its translation is CASSPRVGGDGELFF.

This clonotype was observed at least ten times. This chain connects TRBV25-1 to TRBJ1-1; D is perhaps TRBD1 (5 bases). Deletions cut 3 bases from V and 0 bases from J, with 8 bases between. CDR1 is MGHDK, CDR2 SYGVNS, per germline. CDR3 length: 14 amino acids. CDR3 DNA sequence: TGTGCCAGCAGTGAGACCAGGGTGAACACTGAAGCTTTCTTT. Translating gives CASSETRVNTEAFF. Full variable domain (outside the CDR3, taken from reference TRBV25-1 and TRBJ1-1): EADIYQTPRYLVIGTGKKITLECSQTMGHDKMYWYQQDPGMELHLIHYSYGVNSTEKGDLSSESTVSRIRTEHFPLTLESARPSHTSQYLCASSETRVNTEAFFGQGTRLTVV.

The chain links TRBV5-5 to TRBJ1-2, with D possibly TRBD1 on 6 matching bases. Trimming shortened V by 0 bases and J by 0 bases, and 12 bases separated the two germline ends. This CDR3 spans 16 amino acids. The germline V gene encodes CDR1 SGHKS and CDR2 YYEKEE (reference sequence). CDR3 coding DNA: TGTGCCAGCAGCTTGGCGGGAGGGGGAACTAACTATGGCTACACCTTC. Translating it yields CASSLAGGGTNYGYTF.

This clonotype was recorded at least ten times. The chain carries TRBV20-1 and TRBJ1-2, with 7 bases lining up with TRBD1. Germline lookup yields CDR1 DFQATT and CDR2 SNEGSKA (reference sequence). This CDR3 is 15 amino acids long. Trimming removed 3 bases from V and 8 bases from J; junction bases left unmatched: 15. CDR3 sequence: CSARTIRGAFGGYTF. As DNA, the CDR3 is TGCAGTGCTAGGACGATCAGGGGGGCCTTTGGGGGCTACACCTTC.

This clonotype was picked up a small number of times. The rearrangement joins TRBV7-9 to TRBJ1-2; a weak D match, TRBD1 (5 bases). Trimming removed 5 bases at V and 3 bases at J, with 10 bases between. The CDR3 length is 13 residues. The germline V gene encodes CDR1 SEHNR and CDR2 FQNEAQ (reference sequence). This CDR3 is CASSRQTDYGYTF. CDR3 bases: TGTGCCAGCAGCCGCCAGACAGACTATGGCTACACCTTC.

The J gene is TRBJ2-1, the V gene TRBV29-1; TRBD2 matches 11 bases. Germline CDR1 reads SQVTM; CDR2 reads ANQGSEA. The CDR3 loop spans 13 amino acids. J lost 5 bases, V lost 8 bases, and 5 bases had no gene match. CDR3 coding DNA: TGCAGCCATAGACTAGCGGGGCACAATGAGCAGTTCTTC. Translated: CSHRLAGHNEQFF.

Ten or more counts support this clonotype. The chain recombines TRBV2 with TRBJ2-1; D not certain. CDR1 SNHLY and CDR2 FYNNEI come from the germline V gene. The V and J ends lost 5 bases and 0 bases respectively, with 11 bases between them. The CDR3 spans 15 residues. The DNA for the CDR3 is TGTGCCAGCAGTCAAGACCGCGGCTCCTACAATGAGCAGTTCTTC. Amino acid sequence: CASSQDRGSYNEQFF.

This clonotype has a count of ten or more. The rearrangement joins TRBV11-2 to TRBJ1-1; TRBD1 is a possible D gene (5 bases). CDR1 is SGHAT, CDR2 FQNNGV, per germline. V was clipped by 5 bases and J by 2 bases, with 15 bases between them. This CDR3 comprises 15 residues. The CDR3 protein is CASSPWDSLNTEAFF. The CDR3 nucleotides read TGTGCCAGCAGCCCTTGGGACTCTCTAAACACTGAAGCTTTCTTT.

The sample holds many counts of this clonotype. This chain links TRBV10-3 with TRBJ2-7, with TRBD1 matching 8 bases. Trimming took 5 bases from V and 3 from J; bases not matched to a gene: 6. CDR1 is ENHRY and CDR2 is SYGVKD in the germline V gene. The CDR3 has 14 amino acids. CDR3: CAISTTGGLYEQYF. CDR3 nucleotide sequence: TGTGCCATCAGTACAACAGGGGGGCTCTACGAGCAGTACTTC.

This clonotype was seen ten or more times. The J gene is TRBJ1-5, the V gene TRBV12-3 or TRBV12-4; D remains unclear. The CDR3 sequence is 14 residues long. Trimming took off 6 bases at V and 0 bases at J, with 9 bases between the two ends. CDR3 in amino acids: CASRFRGSNQPQHF. CDR3 sequence (DNA): TGTGCCAGCAGATTTCGGGGTAGCAATCAGCCCCAGCATTTT.

As for this clonotype: This may stem from a read error, because a much larger clone lies one nucleotide away. V gene TRBV6-5 combines with J gene TRBJ2-7, with TRBD1 matching 7 bases. The CDR3 has 15 amino acids. Germline lookup yields CDR1 MNHEY and CDR2 SVGAGI. This CDR3 is CDSSYAAGTAYEQYF. In DNA form, the CDR3 reads TGTGACAGCAGTTACGCAGCCGGGACAGCCTACGAGCAGTACTTC.

The chain recombines TRBV7-3 with TRBJ2-1; 7 bases line up with TRBD1. The CDR3 runs 14 residues. Germline CDR1 reads SGHTA; CDR2 reads FQGTGA. Trimming removed 5 bases from V and 4 bases from J; junction bases left unmatched: 5. The CDR3 sequence: CASSPRGQYNEQFF. The DNA for the CDR3 is TGTGCCAGCAGCCCTAGGGGACAGTACAATGAGCAGTTCTTC.

This clonotype appeared many times. The V gene is TRBV6-5, the J gene TRBJ1-1; D not certain. V lost 8 bases, J lost 1 base, and 2 bases lay in between. In germline, CDR1 is MNHEY, CDR2 SVGAGI. This CDR3 is 10 amino acids long. CDR3 sequence: CASGNTEAFF. For the CDR3, the DNA is TGTGCCAGCGGGAACACTGAAGCTTTCTTT.

A remark on this clonotype: A much larger clone lies one base from this, so it may be a read error. This chain connects TRBV12-3 or TRBV12-4 to TRBJ2-1; D may match TRBD1 or TRBD2 (6 bases each). The length of the CDR3 is 15 residues. V dropped 1 base and J dropped 6 bases, with 13 bases sitting between them. CDR3 amino acids: CASSLDQKGGNEQFF. The CDR3 DNA sequence: TGTGCCAGCAGTTTAGACCAAAAGGGGGGCAATGAGCAGTTCTTC.

This clonotype was seen many times. The chain uses TRBV7-8 and TRBJ1-1; D is perhaps TRBD1 (6 bases). V lost 5 bases and J lost 0, with 16 bases in between. The germline CDR1 and CDR2 sequences are SGHVS and FQNEAQ. The CDR3 contains 16 residues. CDR3 in DNA: TGTGCCAGCAGCCCCGGAACAGGGATTGTGAACACTGAAGCTTTCTTT. Encoded protein: CASSPGTGIVNTEAFF.

This clonotype was picked up a small number of times. The chain employs TRBV6-5 and TRBJ2-5, with unresolved D. Trimming took 5 bases from V and 7 from J, leaving 11 bases between them. The germline V gene has CDR1 MNHEY and CDR2 SVGAGI. This CDR3 contains 12 residues. CDR3 residues: CASSPDRRTQYF. In DNA form, the CDR3 reads TGTGCCAGCAGTCCCGACCGGAGGACCCAGTACTTC.

This chain joins TRBV20-1 and TRBJ2-7; the match to TRBD1 covers 8 bases. With 6 bases clipped from V and 4 bases from J, the junction kept 14 bases outside the gene matches. Looked up from germline, CDR1 is DFQATT and CDR2 is SNEGSKA (reference sequence). This CDR3 comprises 15 residues. In nucleotides, the CDR3 is TGCAGTGCAGCGACACTACAGGGGGTGCGTTACGAGCAGTACTTC. Residues: CSAATLQGVRYEQYF.

This clonotype occurred many times. J is TRBJ2-3 and V is TRBV29-1, with D possibly TRBD1 on 6 matching bases. Trimming took 6 bases from V and 2 from J, leaving 12 bases between them. The CDR3 totals 13 residues. Looked up from germline, CDR1 is SQVTM and CDR2 is ANQGSEA. The CDR3 coding sequence is TGCAGCGTCATTACAGGGAACACAGATACGCAGTATTTT. This encodes CSVITGNTDTQYF.

The V call is TRBV27, the J call TRBJ1-5, with 7 bases identical to TRBD1. This CDR3 is 13 amino acids long. Germline CDR1 is MNHEY and CDR2 is SMNVEV (reference sequence). J gave up 7 bases and V 5 bases, and 5 bases lay outside the gene matches. In DNA form, the CDR3 reads TGTGCCAGCAGTCCAAGGGGGCTGCAGCCCCAGCATTTT. Protein: CASSPRGLQPQHF.

A few counts support this clonotype. The CDR3 region is CASTPLDGKGEKLFF. CDR3 nucleotide sequence: TGTGCCAGCACACCCCTAGATGGGAAGGGTGAAAAACTGTTTTTT. This rearrangement joins TRBV27 to TRBJ1-4; D unresolved. This CDR3 comprises 15 residues. The V end lost 7 bases, the J end lost 7 bases, and 19 bases lay between the germline ends. CDR1 MNHEY and CDR2 SMNVEV come from the germline V gene (reference sequence).

The V call is TRBV6-5, the J call TRBJ2-5; D remains unclear. V lost 5 bases, J lost 7 bases, and 8 bases lay in between. The CDR3 runs to 11 residues. Germline assignment: CDR1 MNHEY and CDR2 SVGAGI. The CDR3, as DNA: TGTGCCAGCAGTATCCCCCCGACCCAGTACTTC. Its translation is CASSIPPTQYF.

Comments on this clonotype: One base away lies a much larger clone, so this may be a sequencing read error. The V call is TRBV7-6, the J call TRBJ2-7, with TRBD2 identical over 7 bases. J was trimmed by 5 bases and V by 7 bases; bases with no gene match: 14. Germline loops: CDR1 SGHVS, CDR2 FNYEAQ. This CDR3 contains 15 residues. This CDR3 is CASTPLGEGLNEQYF. The CDR3 nucleotides are TGTGCCAGCACCCCCCTCGGGGAGGGCCTGAACGAGCAGTACTTC.

This clonotype has only a few counts. This chain joins TRBV10-1 and TRBJ2-7; 9 bases agree with TRBD1. The CDR3 spans 13 residues. Looked up from germline, CDR1 is WNHNN and CDR2 is SYGVQD (reference sequence). With 4 bases clipped from V and 6 bases from J, the junction kept 4 bases outside the gene matches. The CDR3 DNA sequence: TGCGCCAGCAGTGGTTTGGACAGGGGCGAGCAGTACTTC. This gives the protein CASSGLDRGEQYF.

This clonotype was observed many times. J is TRBJ1-4 and V is TRBV7-8; no firm D call. Germline CDR1 reads SGHVS; CDR2 reads FQNEAQ. CDR3 length: 14 residues. Trimming removed 1 base at V and 4 bases at J, with 7 bases between. CDR3 sequence (DNA): TGTGCCAGCAGCTTAGTCCGAGATAATGAAAAACTGTTTTTT. It is translated as CASSLVRDNEKLFF.

The chain couples TRBV4-1 to TRBJ2-6; unclear D gene. This CDR3 has 22 residues. The germline V gene has CDR1 MGHRA and CDR2 YSYEKL. The V end was cut by 7 bases, the J end by 0 bases, with 31 bases between. DNA of the CDR3: TGCGCCAGCATCCCGAATAACAATGTGAGGAGACCAAAGAGCTCTGGGGCCAACGTCCTGACTTTC. Its protein is CASIPNNNVRRPKSSGANVLTF.

This clonotype was found many times. The chain uses TRBV27 and TRBJ2-7; 11 positions agree with TRBD1. Trimming took 4 bases from V and 3 from J; bases not matched to a gene: 2. Germline CDR1 is MNHEY and CDR2 is SMNVEV (reference sequence). This CDR3 contains 14 residues. CDR3 amino acids: CASSYGTGGYEQYF. CDR3 nucleotides: TGTGCCAGCAGTTATGGGACAGGGGGCTACGAGCAGTACTTC.

This rearrangement joins TRBV5-1 to TRBJ2-7, with 13 nucleotides matching TRBD2. Per germline, CDR1 SGHRS and CDR2 YFSETQ. V lost 5 bases and J lost 3; bases outside the gene matches: 5. The CDR3 is made up of 15 amino acids. CDR3 DNA: TGCGCCAGCAGGGTGACTAGCGGGGGGCTCTACGAGCAGTACTTC. Its translation is CASRVTSGGLYEQYF.

The CDR3, as DNA: TGTGCCTGGAGTACACCGGGACAGGCCTACGAGCAGTACTTC. Translated, it gives CAWSTPGQAYEQYF. This rearrangement joins TRBV30 to TRBJ2-7; 8 bases are shared with TRBD1. Germline lookup yields CDR1 GTSNPN and CDR2 SVGIG (reference sequence). The CDR3 length is 14 residues. J was trimmed by 2 bases and V by 2 bases; bases with no gene match: 5.